Following are 30 T cell receptor beta chains from one sample sequenced in a study of glioma-infiltrating T cells (dated by TCRdb to between 2015 and 2016). The sequencer listed for this sample is Illumina MiSeq. TCR alpha and beta CDR3 regions were amplified with the iRepertoire nested amplicon-rescue multiplex PCR (arm-PCR) platform from RNA. TCRdb trimmed the raw reads at Q25, called clones with MiXCR and kept productive beta chains. One record per CDR3 amino acid sequence lists the most common genes and DNA. For this sample there are approximately 40,000 distinct CDR3 sequences; 20% to 25% appear just once. Approximately 6.4% of the sample lies in the top ten. Sequences were obtained from glioma tissue, nonneoplastic brain tissue, or PBMCs (not recorded which). Receptor source: a human donor with low-grade glioma or glioblastoma, undergoing nonglioma brain surgery, or in good health (not recorded which).

The sample holds many counts of this clonotype. This chain joins TRBV28 and TRBJ2-7; 8 positions agree with TRBD1. Trimming at V came to 2 bases and at J to 2 bases, leaving 2 bases not matched to a gene. Per germline, CDR1 MDHEN and CDR2 SYDVKM. The CDR3 has 14 amino acids. The CDR3 is CASSLAGQAYEQYF. CDR3 in DNA: TGTGCCAGCAGTTTAGCGGGACAGGCCTACGAGCAGTACTTC. Full variable domain (rest looked up from reference TRBV28 and TRBJ2-7): DVKVTQSSRYLVKRTGEKVFLECVQDMDHENMFWYRQDPGLGLRLIYFSYDVKMKEKGDIPEGYSVSREKKERFSLILESASTNQTSMYLCASSLAGQAYEQYFGPGTRLTVT.

Ten or more counts support this clonotype. The V and J genes are TRBV6-1 and TRBJ2-1, with no clear D. Germline V gene lookup returns CDR1 MNHNS and CDR2 SASEGT. The CDR3 runs 14 residues. Trimming took off 7 bases at V and 2 bases at J, with 12 bases between the two ends. The CDR3 loop is CASTESAPYNEQFF. The DNA of the CDR3 is TGTGCCAGCACCGAGTCGGCTCCCTACAATGAGCAGTTCTTC.

This clonotype has a count of ten or more. The chain employs TRBV20-1 and TRBJ2-1; TRBD2 matches 9 bases. Germline CDR1 reads DFQATT; CDR2 reads SNEGSKA (reference sequence). There are 15 residues in the CDR3. Germline trimming cut 0 bases from V and 8 bases from J; bases unmatched to any gene: 8. CDR3 DNA sequence: TGCAGTGCTAGAGATACGAGCGGGGGGCCGTATGAGCAGTTCTTC. It encodes CSARDTSGGPYEQFF.

The sample holds many counts of this clonotype. The chain links TRBV20-1 to TRBJ2-1; 7 bases fit TRBD1. CDR3 length: 14 residues. The germline gives CDR1 DFQATT, CDR2 SNEGSKA (reference sequence). Trimming took 6 bases from V and 4 from J; bases not matched to a gene: 9. The CDR3 nucleotides read TGCAGTGCATCAGGTCCAGGGGGATACAATGAGCAGTTCTTC. This encodes CSASGPGGYNEQFF.

This clonotype was seen ten or more times. The V and J genes are TRBV2 and TRBJ1-2; 8 bases line up with TRBD1. The CDR3 runs to 11 residues. The V gene's germline CDR1 is SNHLY and CDR2 FYNNEI. J lost 12 bases, V lost 6 bases, and 6 bases had no gene match. The CDR3 sequence is CASRGQGFDTF. The CDR3 nucleotides read TGTGCCAGCAGAGGACAGGGCTTCGACACCTTC. Full variable domain (rest looked up from reference TRBV2 and TRBJ1-2): EPEVTQTPSHQVTQMGQEVILRCVPISNHLYFYWYRQILGQKVEFLVSFYNNEISEKSEIFDDQFSVERPDGSNFTLKIRSTKLEDSAMYFCASRGQGFDTFGSGTRLTVV.

The rearrangement links TRBV5-5 to TRBJ2-7; 10 bases map to TRBD1. V trimming: 4 bases; J trimming: 6 bases; junction bases outside the gene matches: 7. Germline V lookup: CDR1 SGHKS, CDR2 YYEKEE (reference sequence). The CDR3 runs to 14 residues. The CDR3 region is CASSAGTGAGEQYF. The DNA of the CDR3 is TGTGCCAGCAGCGCAGGGACAGGGGCGGGCGAGCAGTACTTC.

This clonotype showed up just a few times. V gene TRBV5-1 combines with J gene TRBJ2-6; D not resolved. The CDR3 consists of 16 residues. Trimming took 4 bases from V and 2 from J, leaving 13 bases between them. CDR1 is SGHRS and CDR2 is YFSETQ in the germline V gene. The CDR3: CASSLGKAAGANVLTF. CDR3 nucleotide sequence: TGCGCCAGCAGCCTGGGGAAAGCCGCTGGGGCCAACGTCCTGACTTTC. The entire variable domain, with the rest obtained from reference TRBV5-1 and TRBJ2-6, is as follows: KAGVTQTPRYLIKTRGQQVTLSCSPISGHRSVSWYQQTPGQGLQFLFEYFSETQRNKGNFPGRFSGRQFSNSRSEMNVSTLELGDSALYLCASSLGKAAGANVLTFGAGSRLTVL.

This clonotype showed up many times. V and J are TRBV19 and TRBJ1-1; D not certain. Germline CDR1 and CDR2: LNHDA and SQIVND (reference sequence). V lost 6 bases to trimming and J lost 2 bases, with 13 bases between them. The CDR3 extends over 14 amino acids. The CDR3 nucleotides read TGTGCCAGTAGCCCTTGGGCTGGAAACACTGAAGCTTTCTTT. Its protein product is CASSPWAGNTEAFF.

This clonotype was counted between two and nine times. V gene TRBV2 combines with J gene TRBJ1-2; D not resolved. CDR3 length: 14 residues. The germline V gene has CDR1 SNHLY and CDR2 FYNNEI. The ends were cut back, 3 bases at V and 6 bases at J, with 14 bases in the middle. The CDR3 bases are TGTGCCAGCAGTGACTCGATAGGGCAGGATGGCTACACCTTC. Translated: CASSDSIGQDGYTF.

This chain uses TRBV10-2 with TRBJ2-3; 15 nucleotides agree with TRBD2. CDR1 WSHSY and CDR2 SAAADI come from the germline V gene. V gave up 7 bases and J gave up 6 bases; unmatched junction bases: 5. There are 15 residues in the CDR3. CDR3 sequence: CASTGLAGGGDTQYF. The CDR3 DNA reads TGCGCCAGCACTGGACTAGCGGGAGGGGGGGATACGCAGTATTTT.

This clonotype was counted at least ten times. The V and J genes are TRBV20-1 and TRBJ2-7; no clear D gene. The germline gives CDR1 DFQATT, CDR2 SNEGSKA (reference sequence). The V gene lost 4 bases and the J gene lost 3 bases, with 7 bases spanning the gap. The CDR3 is 11 amino acids. The CDR3 nucleotides are TGCAGTGCTAAGCACTTCTACGAGCAGTACTTC. This sequence encodes CSAKHFYEQYF.

The genes are TRBV29-1 and TRBJ1-1, with D possibly being TRBD1 (5 bases). Germline assignment: CDR1 SQVTM and CDR2 ANQGSEA. The CDR3 consists of 13 residues. Between the trimmed V and J ends, which lost 8 bases and 4 bases, there was a span of 17 bases. CDR3 residues: CSTWSGTSTEAFF. The CDR3 DNA reads TGCAGCACATGGTCAGGGACGAGCACTGAAGCTTTCTTT.

There are many counts of this clonotype. The V and J genes are TRBV7-2 and TRBJ2-1; D ambiguous. Trimming stripped 2 bases from V and 0 bases from J, with 8 bases between. Looked up from germline, CDR1 is SGHTA and CDR2 is FQGNSA. The CDR3 is made up of 15 amino acids. CDR3 coding DNA: TGTGCCAGCAGCTTATCGGGTTACTCCTACAATGAGCAGTTCTTC. This sequence encodes CASSLSGYSYNEQFF.

In its sample, this clonotype ranks as medium-sized. CDR3 sequence reads: CASSELGLEGYNEQFF. The CDR3 DNA follows: TGTGCCAGCAGTGAATTAGGTCTAGAGGGCTACAATGAGCAGTTCTTC. V gene TRBV25-1 combines with J gene TRBJ2-1, with D perhaps TRBD2 (5 bases). The V gene's germline CDR1 is MGHDK and CDR2 SYGVNS. This CDR3 region has 16 residues. V lost 1 base to trimming and J lost 3 bases, with 13 bases between them.

This clonotype was detected many times. The rearrangement links TRBV4-2 to TRBJ2-6; the match to TRBD1 covers 7 bases. CDR3 length equals 19 residues. V trimming: 2 bases; J trimming: 4 bases; junction bases outside the gene matches: 14. The V gene's germline CDR1 is LGHNA and CDR2 YNFKEQ. This CDR3 reads CASSQYPYTDRAGANVLTF. The DNA of the CDR3 is TGTGCCAGCAGCCAATACCCCTATACTGACAGGGCCGGGGCCAACGTCCTGACTTTC.

A few counts support this clonotype. This chain uses TRBV10-3 with TRBJ1-2, with D unresolved. Germline assignment: CDR1 ENHRY and CDR2 SYGVKD. Trimming pared 8 bases from V and 0 bases from J, leaving 7 bases between. CDR3 size: 12 residues. The CDR3 region is CAIYRANYGYTF. DNA of the CDR3: TGTGCCATCTACAGAGCTAACTATGGCTACACCTTC.

There are a few counts of this clonotype. The gene calls are TRBV29-1 and TRBJ2-1, with D possibly matching TRBD1 (6 bases). CDR3 size: 14 residues. CDR1 is SQVTM, CDR2 ANQGSEA, per germline. The V end was cut by 4 bases, the J end by 4 bases, with 14 bases between. CDR3 loop: CSVAGAGVYNEQFF. The CDR3 region has the DNA TGCAGCGTTGCTGGGGCAGGGGTGTACAATGAGCAGTTCTTC.

This clonotype was detected only once. A much larger clone lies a single base off, so this may be a read error. This rearrangement joins TRBV4-3 to TRBJ2-3; no clear D gene. This CDR3 has 13 amino acids. V was pared by 4 bases and J by 3 bases, with 8 bases between. Germline CDR1 LGHNA, CDR2 YSLEER. The CDR3 region has the DNA TGCGCCAGCAGCCGAGATAGGACAGATACGCAGTATTTT. As protein: CASSRDRTDTQYF.

In this sample, this clonotype turned up many times. One end of the junction varies from germline; a read error may be responsible. The chain uses TRBV6-1 and TRBJ2-7; D is undetermined. There are 15 residues in the CDR3. Per germline, CDR1 MNHNS and CDR2 SASEGT. In DNA form, the CDR3 reads TGTGCCAGCGGTGAATTATATAGTAGGGCCGCCGAGCAGTACTTC. Protein sequence: CASGELYSRAAEQYF.

This clonotype was observed many times. The junction does not match germline at one end; this may be a read error. The J gene is TRBJ2-7, the V gene TRBV20-1; D unclear. Germline lookup yields CDR1 DFQATT and CDR2 SNEGSKA (reference sequence). CDR3 length: 12 residues. The CDR3 region is CSAASDRYERYF. As DNA, the CDR3 is TGCAGTGCCGCTTCGGACCGCTACGAGCGGTACTTC.

The table lists this clonotype with many counts. This rearrangement joins TRBV28 to TRBJ2-3; TRBD1 agrees at 8 bases. The CDR3 has 14 residues. Germline CDR1 MDHEN, CDR2 SYDVKM. Trimming removed 7 bases from V and 1 base from J; junction bases left unmatched: 4. The CDR3 DNA reads TGTGCCAGCAAAAGGGGACAGGGCACAGATACGCAGTATTTT. Protein product: CASKRGQGTDTQYF.

This clonotype showed up many times. The chain joins TRBV12-3 or TRBV12-4 to TRBJ1-3; D not certain. The CDR3 has 12 amino acids. Trimming took off 11 bases at V and 3 bases at J, with 11 bases between the two ends. For the CDR3, the DNA is TGTGCCTCCTTAGGATTTGGAAACACCATATATTTT. It yields the protein CASLGFGNTIYF.

The table lists this clonotype with many counts. Here the CDR3 reads CASSQLGNEQFF. As DNA, the CDR3 is TGTGCCAGCAGTCAACTGGGAAATGAGCAGTTCTTC. The V and J genes are TRBV28 and TRBJ2-1, with unresolved D. CDR3 length: 12 residues. Germline CDR1 is MDHEN and CDR2 is SYDVKM. V was pared by 5 bases and J by 7 bases, with 9 bases between.

The sample holds many counts of this clonotype. The chain has TRBV20-1 and TRBJ2-1, with 7 bases that match TRBD2. V trimming: 4 bases; J trimming: 3 bases; junction bases outside the gene matches: 6. Germline CDR1 and CDR2: DFQATT and SNEGSKA (reference sequence). CDR3 length equals 14 residues. As DNA, the CDR3 is TGCAGTGCTATCCTAGCGGATATCTACAATGAGCAGTTCTTC. It is translated as CSAILADIYNEQFF.

This clonotype turned up a few times. CDR3 sequence reads: CGFEGGTRNNEQFF. CDR3 nucleotide sequence: TGCGGTTTCGAGGGGGGGACTAGGAATAATGAGCAGTTCTTC. The V call is TRBV5-1, the J call TRBJ2-1; 8 nucleotides line up with TRBD2. CDR1 is SGHRS, CDR2 YFSETQ, per germline. The CDR3 spans 14 residues.

To note about this clonotype: A clone one base away is much larger, so this may be a read error. V is TRBV7-2 and J is TRBJ2-5, with 9 bases lining up with TRBD1. This CDR3 has 15 residues. J gave up 4 bases and V 7 bases, and 10 bases lay outside the gene matches. Germline assignment: CDR1 SGHTA and CDR2 FQGNSA. DNA of the CDR3: TGTGCCAGCACCAAAACCGGGACAGGGCTAGAGACCCAGTACTTC. Translated, it gives CASTKTGTGLETQYF.

There are many counts of this clonotype. The V call is TRBV7-2, the J call TRBJ2-1; D gene uncertain. Germline V lookup: CDR1 SGHTA, CDR2 FQGNSA. V gave up 5 bases and J gave up 9 bases, with 11 bases separating them. CDR3 length: 12 amino acids. The CDR3 DNA sequence: TGTGCCAGCAGCGTGTTTTCGGGTGAGCAGTTCTTC. Its protein product is CASSVFSGEQFF.

The chain carries TRBV29-1 and TRBJ1-1; a possible D gene is TRBD1 (6 bases). Trimming shortened V by 2 bases and J by 4 bases, and 17 bases separated the two germline ends. The CDR3 loop spans 15 amino acids. Looked up from germline, CDR1 is SQVTM and CDR2 is ANQGSEA. CDR3 amino acids: CSVEKDSWVGTEAFF. The CDR3 nucleotides read TGCAGCGTTGAAAAGGACAGTTGGGTAGGCACTGAAGCTTTCTTT.

About this clonotype itself: Since a much larger clone is just one base distant, this may be a read error. DNA of the CDR3: TGTGCCTGCAGTTTTCTAGCGGGAGGAACAGATACGCAGTATTTT. Encoded protein: CACSFLAGGTDTQYF. This chain joins TRBV28 and TRBJ2-3, with 11 bases that match TRBD2. Per the germline V gene, CDR1 is MDHEN and CDR2 is SYDVKM. The CDR3 consists of 15 residues.

This clonotype ranks as medium-sized (0.01 to 0.1%). The gene calls are TRBV20-1 and TRBJ1-5; unclear D gene. Trimming removed 0 bases from V and 2 bases from J, with 5 bases in between. The CDR3 contains 13 residues. Germline V lookup: CDR1 DFQATT, CDR2 SNEGSKA (reference sequence). The CDR3 protein is CSARETGNQPQHF. The CDR3 DNA reads TGCAGTGCTAGAGAGACCGGCAATCAGCCCCAGCATTTT.